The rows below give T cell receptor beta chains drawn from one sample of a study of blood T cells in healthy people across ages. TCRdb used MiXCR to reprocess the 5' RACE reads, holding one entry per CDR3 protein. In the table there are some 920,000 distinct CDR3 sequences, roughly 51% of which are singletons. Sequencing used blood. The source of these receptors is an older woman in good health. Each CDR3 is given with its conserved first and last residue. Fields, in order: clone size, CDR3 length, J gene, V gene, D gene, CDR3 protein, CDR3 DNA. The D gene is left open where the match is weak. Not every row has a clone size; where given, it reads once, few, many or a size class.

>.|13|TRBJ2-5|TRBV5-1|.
CASSGNRGETQYF
TGCGCCAGCAGCGGTAACAGAGGGGAGACCCAGTACTTC
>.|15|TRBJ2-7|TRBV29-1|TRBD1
CSVPQGSQIYNEQYF
TGCAGCGTTCCACAGGGGTCGCAGATATACAATGAGCAGTACTTC
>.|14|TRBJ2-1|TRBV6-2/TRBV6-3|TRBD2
CAIKPTSGRAEQFF
TGTGCCATTAAGCCCACTAGCGGGAGGGCAGAGCAGTTCTTC
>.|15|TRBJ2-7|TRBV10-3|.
CAISESNGAGETRYF
TGTGCCATCAGTGAGTCGAATGGGGCCGGGGAGACCCGGTACTTC
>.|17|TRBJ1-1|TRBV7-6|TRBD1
CASSLGSGTGGDTEAFF
TGTGCCAGCAGCTTAGGTTCCGGGACAGGGGGAGACACTGAAGCTTTCTTT
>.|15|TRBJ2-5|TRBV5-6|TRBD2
CVSSLRAGGQETQYF
TGTGTCAGCAGCTTAAGGGCGGGAGGGCAAGAGACCCAGTACTTC
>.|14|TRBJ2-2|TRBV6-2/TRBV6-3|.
CASRYQGKTGELFF
TGTGCCAGCAGATACCAGGGAAAGACCGGGGAGCTGTTTTTT
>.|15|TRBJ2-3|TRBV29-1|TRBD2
CSVETLAGILDTQYF
TGCAGCGTTGAAACACTAGCGGGGATACTAGATACGCAGTATTTT
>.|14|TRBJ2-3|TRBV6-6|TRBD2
CASRRLADTDTQYF
TGTGCCAGCCGACGACTAGCGGACACAGATACGCAGTATTTT
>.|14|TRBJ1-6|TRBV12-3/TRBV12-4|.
CASSLGAGNSPLHF
TGTGCCAGCAGTTTGGGGGCCGGAAATTCACCCCTCCACTTT
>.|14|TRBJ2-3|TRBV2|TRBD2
CAGTSGGYTDTQYF
TGTGCCGGGACTAGCGGGGGATACACAGATACGCAGTATTTT
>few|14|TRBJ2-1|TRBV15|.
CATSSADGFHEQFF
TGTGCCACCAGCAGCGCGGACGGCTTCCATGAGCAGTTCTTC
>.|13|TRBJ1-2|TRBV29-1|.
CSVDQGTNYGYTF
TGCAGCGTTGACCAAGGGACTAACTATGGCTACACCTTC
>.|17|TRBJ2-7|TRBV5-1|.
CASSLAGSQMSSYEQYF
TGCGCCAGCAGCTTGGCCGGCAGTCAAATGAGCTCCTACGAGCAGTACTTC
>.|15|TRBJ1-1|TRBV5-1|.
CASSSDGGPGTEAFF
TGCGCCAGCAGCTCCGATGGAGGACCTGGAACTGAAGCTTTCTTT
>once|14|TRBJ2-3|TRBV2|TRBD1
CASSVNRGTDTQYF
TGTGCCAGCAGTGTTAACAGGGGCACAGACACGCAGTATTTT
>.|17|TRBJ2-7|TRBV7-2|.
CASSLDYWSETSYEQYF
TGTGCCAGCAGCTTAGACTACTGGAGCGAGACTTCCTACGAGCAGTACTTC
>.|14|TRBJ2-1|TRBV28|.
CASNRRGGKNEQFF
TGTGCCAGCAATCGCAGGGGGGGGAAGAATGAGCAGTTCTTC
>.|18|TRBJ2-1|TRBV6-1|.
CASSRTSGTQDSYNEQFF
TGTGCCAGCAGTCGCACGTCCGGGACCCAAGATTCCTACAATGAGCAGTTCTTC
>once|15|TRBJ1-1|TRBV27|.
CASRKLIRAVTEAFF
TGTGCCAGCAGAAAACTGATACGGGCTGTTACTGAAGCTTTCTTT
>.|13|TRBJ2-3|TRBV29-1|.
CSVVAVAADTQYF
TGCAGCGTTGTAGCGGTCGCCGCAGATACGCAGTATTTT
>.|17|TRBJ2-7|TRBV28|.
CASSSTSSSENYNEQYF
TGTGCCAGCAGTTCCACCTCCTCCAGCGAGAACTACAATGAGCAGTACTTC
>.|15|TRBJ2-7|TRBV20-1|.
CSALAPGPGSYEQYF
TGCAGTGCTCTGGCTCCGGGACCGGGATCCTACGAGCAGTACTTC
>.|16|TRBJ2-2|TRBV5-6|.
CASSHNLGTNTGELFF
TGTGCCAGCAGCCACAATTTAGGAACGAACACCGGGGAGCTGTTTTTT
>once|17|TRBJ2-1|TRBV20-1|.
CSARDRERASSYNEQFF
TGCAGTGCTAGAGATCGGGAGCGGGCGAGCTCCTACAATGAGCAGTTCTTC
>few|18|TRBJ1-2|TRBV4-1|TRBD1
CASSQDPWGTGTPDGYTF
TGCGCCAGCAGCCAAGATCCGTGGGGGACAGGGACGCCTGACGGCTACACCTTC
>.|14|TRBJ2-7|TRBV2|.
CTSRPQPAGYEQYF
TGTACCAGCAGGCCACAGCCCGCTGGATACGAGCAGTACTTC
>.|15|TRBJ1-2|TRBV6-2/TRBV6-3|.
CASSFSNRQTTGYTF
TGTGCCAGCAGTTTTTCCAATCGACAGACGACTGGCTACACCTTC
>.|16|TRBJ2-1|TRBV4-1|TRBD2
CASSQETEREGREQFF
TGCGCCAGCAGCCAAGAGACGGAACGGGAGGGCCGTGAGCAGTTCTTC
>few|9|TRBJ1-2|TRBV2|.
CADSYGYTF
TGTGCCGACAGCTATGGCTACACCTTC
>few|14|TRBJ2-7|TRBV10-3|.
CAISGAGNSYEQYF
TGTGCCATCAGTGGGGCAGGGAACTCCTACGAGCAGTACTTC
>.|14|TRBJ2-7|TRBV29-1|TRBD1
CSAISWDRGYEQYF
TGCAGCGCCATTTCCTGGGACAGGGGCTACGAGCAGTACTTC
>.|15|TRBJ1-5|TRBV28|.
CASSPTGIPGQPQHF
TGTGCCAGCAGTCCTACAGGGATCCCGGGTCAGCCCCAGCATTTT
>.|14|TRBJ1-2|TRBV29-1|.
CSVKAAGVNYGYTF
TGCAGCGTAAAAGCGGCAGGGGTTAACTATGGCTACACCTTC
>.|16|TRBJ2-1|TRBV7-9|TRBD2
CASTQPSGRILDEQFF
TGTGCCAGCACTCAGCCTAGCGGGAGAATTTTGGATGAGCAGTTCTTC